The 7 T cell receptor beta chains below all came from one sample that was sequenced in a study of T-cell reconstitution after alpha-beta-depleted transplantation in children. Unique molecular identifiers were incorporated when the TCRbeta library was constructed. Each CDR3 protein gets one entry after TCRdb re-called the PCR reads with MiXCR. The top ten hold about 19% of the sample, which has 70,000 to 95,000 distinct CDR3 sequences, about 16% seen once. Sequenced material: PBMCs, mostly from graft donor cells, taken 180 days after TCRalphabeta/CD19-depleted stem cell transplant. Receptors were obtained from a male patient between 2 and 10 years old who had a stem cell transplant for acute lymphoblastic leukemia, so the T cells may come from the graft donor.

The chain uses TRBV19 and TRBJ2-2, with a tentative D call TRBD1 (5 bases). Germline CDR1 reads LNHDA; CDR2 reads SQIVND (reference sequence). The CDR3 has 14 amino acids. With 6 bases removed from V and 4 bases from J, the gap between germline ends came to 12 bases. The CDR3 is CASRGAFSTGELFF. The CDR3, as DNA: TGTGCCAGTAGAGGGGCCTTTTCCACCGGGGAGCTGTTTTTT.

The chain combines TRBV29-1 with TRBJ1-1; D gene unclear. This CDR3 region has 10 residues. Germline V CDR1 and CDR2: SQVTM, ANQGSEA. Trimming took 6 bases from V and 7 from J, leaving 9 bases between them. CDR3 nucleotides: TGCAGCGTCCTATACGGTGAAGCTTTCTTT. Translation: CSVLYGEAFF.

This chain links TRBV5-1 with TRBJ2-3; possible D gene TRBD1, 7 bases. CDR3 length equals 14 residues. Germline CDR1 SGHRS, CDR2 YFSETQ. V lost 2 bases and J 4 bases, leaving 11 bases between the germline ends. This CDR3 reads CASSFLRGADTQYF. Here the CDR3 DNA reads TGCGCCAGCAGCTTCCTCAGGGGGGCAGATACGCAGTATTTT.

The chain couples TRBV2 to TRBJ1-4; D may be TRBD1 (5 bases). V lost 5 bases to trimming and J lost 12 bases, with 19 bases between them. The germline V gene has CDR1 SNHLY and CDR2 FYNNEI. This CDR3 region has 14 residues. Here the CDR3 reads CASSPAPPPGQLFF. As DNA, the CDR3 is TGTGCCAGCAGTCCCGCCCCCCCACCGGGGCAACTGTTTTTT.

V and J are TRBV28 and TRBJ2-2; no clear D gene. This CDR3 spans 12 amino acids. The V end was cut by 10 bases, the J end by 2 bases, with 8 bases between. Germline lookup yields CDR1 MDHEN and CDR2 SYDVKM. CDR3 DNA sequence: TGTGCCATCTTGCCTAACACCGGGGAGCTGTTTTTT. The encoded protein is CAILPNTGELFF.

This clonotype was recorded many times. The chain employs TRBV4-3 and TRBJ2-1, with 9 bases that match TRBD2. The V gene end was trimmed by 0 bases and the J gene end by 12 bases; junction bases not matched to a gene: 12. Per germline, CDR1 LGHNA and CDR2 YSLEER. CDR3 size: 16 residues. CDR3 bases: TGCGCCAGCAGCCAAGATAGGGGTAGCGGGGGTTTGAGGCAGTTCTTC. Protein sequence: CASSQDRGSGGLRQFF.

This chain connects TRBV7-6 to TRBJ2-5; D unclear. V lost 3 bases and J 7 bases, leaving 9 bases between the germline ends. CDR3 length equals 12 residues. Germline loops: CDR1 SGHVS, CDR2 FNYEAQ. Written as DNA, the CDR3 is TGTGCCAGCAGCTTCCTCGGCGGGACCCAGTACTTC. Its translation is CASSFLGGTQYF.